This TCR beta chain was found in a study of OX40 agonist ivuxolimab in advanced cancers. On the study more broadly: An anti-OX40 (CD134) antibody with agonistic activity, ivuxolimab, was administered to patients. The patients received ivuxolimab by intravenous route every 2 weeks at 0.01 to 10 mg/kg. The study, taken as a whole, reports: Relative to CD4+ cells, CD8+ T cells on average had more expanded clones.

Patients who had autoimmune disease history or got systemic immunosuppression were left out. The repertoire was sequenced with immunoSEQ multiplex PCR; TCRdb's copy has only in-frame clones and lacks some. Among about 55,000 clones listed, 85% to 90% were seen once. With 8 bases clipped from V and 0 bases from J, the junction kept 8 bases outside the gene matches. The CDR3 has 15 residues. Germline V lookup: CDR1 SNHLY, CDR2 FYNNEI. Points on this clone: What it recognizes is unknown.

The source was CD4+ or CD8+ T cells sorted from blood, collected in a trial of the OX40 agonist ivuxolimab. The receptor's source is an adult with an advanced solid tumor such as melanoma, head and neck, liver or kidney cancer. V gene TRBV2 combines with J gene TRBJ2-5, with 8 bases matching TRBD2. The CDR3: CASGNSGAYQETQYF. CDR3 DNA sequence: TGTGCCAGCGGAAATAGCGGGGCGTACCAAGAGACCCAGTACTTC. Variable domain in full (rest from reference TRBV2 and TRBJ2-5): EPEVTQTPSHQVTQMGQEVILRCVPISNHLYFYWYRQILGQKVEFLVSFYNNEISEKSEIFDDQFSVERPDGSNFTLKIRSTKLEDSAMYFCASGNSGAYQETQYFGPGTRLLVL.